The 11 T cell receptor beta chains listed next were all sequenced from one sample in a study of cytomegalovirus exposure and HLA in healthy donors. The PCR was carried out with 60 Vbeta primers and 13 Jbeta primers. Repertoires were generated with immunoSEQ multiplex PCR, while TCRdb's copy carries only in-frame clones and drops some. Here the sample spans over 100,000 clones, around four fifths being singletons. Sequencing was carried out using PBMCs. These receptor sequences come from a man between 35 and 55 years old in good health and CMV-seronegative.

This clone was recorded a few times. The gene calls are TRBV2 and TRBJ1-1, with a possible D match to TRBD1 (5 bases). The V and J ends lost 3 bases and 0 bases respectively, with 11 bases between them. Germline values: CDR1 SNHLY, CDR2 FYNNEI. This CDR3 region has 15 residues. This CDR3 is CASSEDNPVNTEAFF. In nucleotides, the CDR3 is TGTGCCAGCAGTGAGGACAACCCCGTGAACACTGAAGCTTTCTTT.

This chain connects TRBV4-3 to TRBJ2-3; 8 nucleotides line up with TRBD1. The germline V gene encodes CDR1 LGHNA and CDR2 YSLEER. The junction had 14 bases not matched to a gene; V was cut back by 4 bases and J by 2 bases. The length of the CDR3 is 18 residues. The CDR3 bases are TGCGCCAGCAGCCGCGACGCCGGAGGACAGGGACACACAGATACGCAGTATTTT. Translated: CASSRDAGGQGHTDTQYF.

In this sample, this clone turned up once. The chain employs TRBV19 and TRBJ1-4; the match to TRBD1 covers 7 bases. The CDR3 has 15 residues. Trimming at V came to 0 bases and at J to 7 bases, leaving 5 bases not matched to a gene. Germline lookup yields CDR1 LNHDA and CDR2 SQIVND (reference sequence). In DNA, the CDR3 is TGTGCCAGTAGTATAGATGAGGGGGCGGGTGAAAAACTGTTTTTT. This encodes CASSIDEGAGEKLFF.

The chain recombines TRBV5-6 with TRBJ1-2; D gene uncertain. Trimming stripped 2 bases from V and 3 bases from J, with 14 bases between. Germline V gene data show CDR1 as SGHDT and CDR2 as YYEEEE. The CDR3 is made up of 15 amino acids. The CDR3 sequence: CASSFIGRRDYGYTF. The CDR3 nucleotides read TGTGCCAGCAGCTTTATTGGACGGAGGGACTATGGCTACACCTTC. Drawing the rest from reference TRBV5-6 and TRBJ1-2, the complete variable domain is DAGVTQSPTHLIKTRGQQVTLRCSPKSGHDTVSWYQQALGQGPQFIFQYYEEEERQRGNFPDRFSGHQFPNYSSELNVNALLLGDSALYLCASSFIGRRDYGYTFGSGTRLTVV.

The chain recombines TRBV11-2 with TRBJ1-2, with 7 nucleotides matching TRBD1. Germline CDR1 reads SGHAT; CDR2 reads FQNNGV. The CDR3 sequence is 17 residues long. Trimming took 5 bases from V and 0 from J; bases not matched to a gene: 12. Written as DNA, the CDR3 is TGTGCCAGCAGCGAGGATGGGGACAGATCAACTAACTATGGCTACACCTTC. This codes for CASSEDGDRSTNYGYTF.

The chain links TRBV10-2 to TRBJ2-3; TRBD2 matches at 7 bases. The germline V gene has CDR1 WSHSY and CDR2 SAAADI. J gave up 2 bases and V 0 bases, and 5 bases lay outside the gene matches. This CDR3 comprises 16 residues. The CDR3 reads CASSESWGGFTDTQYF. CDR3 DNA sequence: TGCGCCAGCAGTGAGTCGTGGGGGGGGTTCACAGATACGCAGTATTTT.

The rearrangement joins TRBV11-2 to TRBJ1-6; TRBD1 matches 8 bases. V was clipped by 9 bases and J by 7 bases; unmatched bases: 11. From germline, CDR1 is SGHAT and CDR2 FQNNGV. This CDR3 comprises 15 residues. CDR3: CASRTGNGINSPLHF. The CDR3 DNA is TGTGCCAGTCGGACAGGGAATGGGATCAATTCACCCCTCCACTTT.

V and J are TRBV5-4 and TRBJ2-7, with 8 bases aligning to TRBD2. The germline V gene encodes CDR1 SGHNT and CDR2 YYREEE (reference sequence). The CDR3 spans 16 residues. V lost 0 bases and J lost 5; bases outside the gene matches: 10. CDR3 loop: CASSLDPRPGGDEQYF. CDR3 sequence (DNA): TGTGCCAGCAGCTTGGACCCTCGGCCCGGGGGGGACGAGCAGTACTTC.

This chain joins TRBV10-2 and TRBJ1-2, with TRBD1 identical over 8 bases. Germline loops: CDR1 WSHSY, CDR2 SAAADI. Trimming cost V 2 bases and J 8 bases; bases outside gene matches: 10. The CDR3 totals 15 residues. The DNA of the CDR3 is TGCGCCAGCAGTGAGCCAGGGGGCGCTTTGAAGGGCTACACCTTC. This translates into CASSEPGGALKGYTF.

V is TRBV5-1 and J is TRBJ1-4; TRBD1 is a possible D gene (6 bases). The CDR3 runs to 14 residues. V gave up 4 bases and J gave up 2 bases, with 9 bases separating them. Germline CDR1 SGHRS, CDR2 YFSETQ. In nucleotides, the CDR3 is TGCGCCAGCAGCATCAGGGGCACTAATGAAAAACTGTTTTTT. This translates into CASSIRGTNEKLFF.

The chain combines TRBV19 with TRBJ1-4, with D possibly TRBD1 on 5 matching bases. The CDR3 extends over 14 amino acids. V gave up 6 bases and J gave up 2 bases, with 10 bases separating them. CDR1 and CDR2 from the germline V gene are LNHDA and SQIVND (reference sequence). CDR3 DNA sequence: TGTGCCAGTAGGGGCGGGGGGACTAATGAAAAACTGTTTTTT. Translated, it gives CASRGGGTNEKLFF.